This is a list of T cell receptor beta chains from one sample in a study of CD8 T cells in ankylosing spondylitis. One entry per CDR3 protein, called by TCRdb with MiXCR from the 5' RACE reads. This sample has roughly 230,000 distinct CDR3 sequences, with 15% to 20% found just once. Material for sequencing was blood, either unsorted or a sorted T cell fraction (not recorded which). The receptors shown here come from a male donor with ankylosing spondylitis or in good health (not recorded which). CDR3s include the opening cysteine and the closing phenylalanine or tryptophan. The D gene is left open where the match is weak. Size values are once, few and many counts, or a class for expanded clones, and some rows have none.

v_call: TRBV20-1
j_call: TRBJ2-1
clone_size: many
d_call: NA
cdr3_aa: CSASDDTNGPHEQFF
cdr3_nt: TGCAGTGCTAGTGACGACACAAACGGACCCCATGAGCAGTTCTTC

v_call: TRBV4-1
j_call: TRBJ2-5
clone_size: NA
d_call: NA
cdr3_aa: CASRNRVGLQETQYF
cdr3_nt: TGCGCCAGCAGAAACAGGGTAGGCCTCCAAGAGACCCAGTACTTC

v_call: TRBV9
j_call: TRBJ2-1
clone_size: few
d_call: TRBD1
cdr3_aa: CASSVEGGAYNEQFF
cdr3_nt: TGTGCCAGCAGCGTAGAAGGGGGCGCCTACAATGAGCAGTTCTTC

v_call: TRBV12-3/TRBV12-4
j_call: TRBJ2-4
clone_size: few
d_call: NA
cdr3_aa: CASSSGVFAKNIQYF
cdr3_nt: TGTGCCAGCAGTTCGGGGGTTTTTGCCAAAAACATTCAGTACTTC

v_call: TRBV4-3
j_call: TRBJ2-5
clone_size: NA
d_call: TRBD2
cdr3_aa: CASSQHGLAGALRETQYF
cdr3_nt: TGCGCCAGCAGCCAACACGGACTAGCGGGAGCTCTGCGGGAGACCCAGTACTTC

v_call: TRBV28
j_call: TRBJ1-4
clone_size: NA
d_call: NA
cdr3_aa: CASSLPTGTTNEKLFF
cdr3_nt: TGTGCCAGCAGTCTCCCAACAGGGACAACTAATGAAAAACTGTTTTTT

v_call: TRBV10-1
j_call: TRBJ2-7
clone_size: many
d_call: NA
cdr3_aa: CASSDGYEQYF
cdr3_nt: TGCGCCAGCAGTGATGGGTACGAGCAGTACTTC

v_call: TRBV2
j_call: TRBJ2-7
clone_size: NA
d_call: TRBD2
cdr3_aa: CASSEETSWVHEQYF
cdr3_nt: TGTGCCAGCAGTGAAGAGACTAGCTGGGTCCACGAGCAGTACTTC

v_call: TRBV6-1
j_call: TRBJ2-5
clone_size: few
d_call: NA
cdr3_aa: CASSPPPAVLLETQYF
cdr3_nt: TGTGCCAGCAGCCCCCCGCCAGCCGTACTTCTGGAGACCCAGTACTTC

v_call: TRBV29-1
j_call: TRBJ2-6
clone_size: few
d_call: NA
cdr3_aa: CSVAVADPGANVLTF
cdr3_nt: TGCAGCGTTGCGGTGGCGGACCCTGGGGCCAACGTCCTGACTTTC

v_call: TRBV7-8
j_call: TRBJ1-4
clone_size: NA
d_call: NA
cdr3_aa: CASSSLEGGGHEKLFF
cdr3_nt: TGTGCCAGCAGCTCCCTTGAGGGGGGCGGGCATGAAAAACTGTTTTTT

v_call: TRBV20-1
j_call: TRBJ2-7
clone_size: few
d_call: TRBD2
cdr3_aa: CSAKKRDYEQYF
cdr3_nt: TGCAGTGCTAAAAAGCGGGACTACGAGCAGTACTTC

v_call: TRBV12-3/TRBV12-4
j_call: TRBJ1-1
clone_size: few
d_call: NA
cdr3_aa: CASSLGTPSNSEAFF
cdr3_nt: TGTGCCAGCAGTTTAGGGACCCCCTCTAACTCTGAAGCTTTCTTT

v_call: TRBV4-3
j_call: TRBJ1-5
clone_size: NA
d_call: NA
cdr3_aa: CASSQDRTQPQHF
cdr3_nt: TGCGCCAGCAGCCAAGATCGGACTCAGCCCCAGCATTTT

v_call: TRBV5-1
j_call: TRBJ2-7
clone_size: few
d_call: TRBD2
cdr3_aa: CASSLSRELYEQYF
cdr3_nt: TGCGCCAGCAGCTTGTCGCGGGAGTTGTACGAGCAGTACTTC

v_call: TRBV11-2
j_call: TRBJ2-2
clone_size: few
d_call: TRBD2
cdr3_aa: CASSHGLAGGFPTGELFF
cdr3_nt: TGTGCCAGCAGCCATGGTCTAGCGGGAGGATTTCCCACCGGGGAGCTGTTTTTT

v_call: TRBV6-2/TRBV6-3
j_call: TRBJ2-7
clone_size: NA
d_call: TRBD1
cdr3_aa: CASSPGTAAGYEQYF
cdr3_nt: TGTGCCAGCAGCCCCGGGACAGCCGCGGGTTACGAGCAGTACTTC

v_call: TRBV5-1
j_call: TRBJ1-1
clone_size: many
d_call: NA
cdr3_aa: CASSYSRGENMNTEAFF
cdr3_nt: TGCGCCAGCAGCTACAGCCGGGGCGAGAACATGAACACTGAAGCTTTCTTT

v_call: TRBV4-1
j_call: TRBJ2-3
clone_size: NA
d_call: TRBD1
cdr3_aa: CASSPTGPGTDTQYF
cdr3_nt: TGCGCCAGCAGCCCGACAGGGCCGGGCACAGATACGCAGTATTTT

v_call: TRBV6-1
j_call: TRBJ2-1
clone_size: NA
d_call: TRBD1
cdr3_aa: CASSPWDRGGYDEQFF
cdr3_nt: TGTGCCAGCAGTCCCTGGGATAGAGGGGGCTACGATGAGCAGTTCTTC

v_call: TRBV20-1
j_call: TRBJ2-2
clone_size: NA
d_call: TRBD2
cdr3_aa: CSARDPRGSGRLAGELFF
cdr3_nt: TGCAGTGCTAGGGATCCCCGGGGAAGCGGGAGGTTGGCCGGGGAGCTGTTTTTT

v_call: TRBV5-1
j_call: TRBJ1-1
clone_size: NA
d_call: NA
cdr3_aa: CASSFSGDTEAFF
cdr3_nt: TGCGCCAGCAGTTTTTCGGGGGACACTGAAGCTTTCTTT